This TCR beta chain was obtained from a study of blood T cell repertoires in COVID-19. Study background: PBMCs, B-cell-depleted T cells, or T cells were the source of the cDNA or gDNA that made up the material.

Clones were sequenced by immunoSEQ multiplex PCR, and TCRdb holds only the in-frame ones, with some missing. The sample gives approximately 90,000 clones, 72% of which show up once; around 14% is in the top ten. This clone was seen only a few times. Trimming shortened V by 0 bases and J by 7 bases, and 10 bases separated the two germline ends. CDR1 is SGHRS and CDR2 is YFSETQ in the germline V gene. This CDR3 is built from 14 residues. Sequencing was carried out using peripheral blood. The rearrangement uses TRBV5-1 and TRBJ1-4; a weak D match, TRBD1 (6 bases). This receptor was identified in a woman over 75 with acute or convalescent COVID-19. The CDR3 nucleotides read TGCGCCAGCAGCTTGGGGACAGAGACTGAAAAACTGTTTTTT. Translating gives CASSLGTETEKLFF.